This paragraph covers one T cell receptor beta chain sequence. Germline CDR1 is MNHNS and CDR2 is SASEGT. V shed 1 base, J shed 1 base, and the junction held 4 bases outside the gene matches. The CDR3 runs 16 residues. This entry is derived from a study of cytomegalovirus exposure and HLA in healthy donors. Vbeta (60) and Jbeta (13) primers were used in the PCR. The assay was immunoSEQ multiplex PCR, and TCRdb's table has in-frame clones only and misses some. Of approximately 120,000 clones in the sample, around 77% are singletons; the top ten hold roughly 9.8%. The V and J genes are TRBV6-1 and TRBJ2-5, with 9 bases fitting TRBD2. The sample consisted of PBMCs. The TCR was taken from a man aged 35 to 55 in good health and CMV-seropositive. CDR3 residues: CASSEEVAGVQETQYF. DNA of the CDR3: TGTGCCAGCAGTGAAGAGGTAGCGGGGGTCCAAGAGACCCAGTACTTC.